These 18 T cell receptor beta chains share one sample of origin, sequenced in a study of cytomegalovirus exposure and HLA in healthy donors. The PCR employed 60 Vbeta primers together with 13 Jbeta primers. Sequencing used immunoSEQ multiplex PCR; TCRdb keeps in-frame clones, though not all of them. The table has around 190,000 clones, 80% to 90% seen once. Sequencing was done on a sample of PBMCs. Every receptor here comes from a girl aged 2 to 9 in good health and CMV-seropositive.

V gene TRBV7-3 combines with J gene TRBJ1-1; D not resolved. V was trimmed by 5 bases and J by 0 bases, leaving 7 bases between them. From germline, CDR1 is SGHTA and CDR2 FQGTGA. The CDR3 extends over 13 amino acids. The CDR3 DNA reads as TGTGCCAGCAGCCGCGACTTGAACACTGAAGCTTTCTTT. Its translation: CASSRDLNTEAFF.

This chain joins TRBV9 and TRBJ1-1; no clear D gene. This CDR3 has 14 amino acids. From germline, CDR1 is SGDLS and CDR2 YYNGEE. Trimming cost V 4 bases and J 7 bases, with 17 bases left between them. The CDR3 DNA follows: TGTGCCAGCAGCCCGCAAAAGGAGGGCGGTGAAGCTTTCTTT. The encoded protein is CASSPQKEGGEAFF.

This chain connects TRBV6-5 to TRBJ1-3; TRBD1 aligns across 8 bases. This CDR3 is 14 amino acids long. Germline CDR1 and CDR2: MNHEY and SVGAGI. With 6 bases clipped from V and 2 bases from J, the junction kept 3 bases outside the gene matches. The CDR3 reads CASRKDRAGNTIYF. As DNA, the CDR3 is TGTGCCAGCAGAAAGGACAGGGCTGGAAACACCATATATTTT.

This chain uses TRBV10-3 with TRBJ1-2; D perhaps matches TRBD1 (6 bases). Trimming took 2 bases from V and 0 from J, leaving 13 bases between them. CDR3 length: 16 residues. Germline V CDR1 and CDR2: ENHRY, SYGVKD. The CDR3 protein is CAISEAHREANYGYTF. CDR3 bases: TGTGCCATCAGTGAGGCCCACAGGGAAGCTAACTATGGCTACACCTTC.

This sequence joins TRBV30 and TRBJ2-6; the D gene is possibly TRBD2 (5 bases). From germline, CDR1 is GTSNPN and CDR2 SVGIG (reference sequence). The CDR3 is made up of 13 amino acids. Trimming took 4 bases from V and 2 from J, leaving 6 bases between them. The CDR3 DNA follows: TGTGCCTGGAAGAGGGCTGGGGCCAACGTCCTGACTTTC. Translated: CAWKRAGANVLTF.

V is TRBV30 and J is TRBJ1-1, with 9 bases lining up with TRBD1. The CDR3 is 13 residues long. The V and J ends lost 3 bases and 5 bases, in that order; junction bases with no gene match: 4. CDR1 is GTSNPN and CDR2 is SVGIG in the germline V gene (reference sequence). CDR3 nucleotide sequence: TGTGCCTGGAGGGACAGGGGCAGGACTGAAGCTTTCTTT. This encodes CAWRDRGRTEAFF.

The CDR3 region has the DNA TGTGCCAGCAGTCGGGGTGGGGGCGGGAATCAGCCCCAGCATTTT. It yields the protein CASSRGGGGNQPQHF. The chain links TRBV28 to TRBJ1-5, with a weak D call TRBD1 (6 bases). The CDR3 runs 15 residues. CDR1 and CDR2 from the germline V gene are MDHEN and SYDVKM. V gave up 5 bases and J gave up 4 bases, with 15 bases separating them.

This chain joins TRBV15 and TRBJ2-3, with TRBD2 identical over 10 bases. Trimming removed 4 bases from V and 8 bases from J; junction bases left unmatched: 3. This CDR3 is 13 amino acids long. The germline V gene has CDR1 LNHNV and CDR2 YYDKDF (reference sequence). This CDR3 reads CATSIRTSGTQYF. CDR3 DNA sequence: TGTGCCACCAGCATACGGACTAGCGGTACGCAGTATTTT.

The chain's CDR3 is CASTHQGPDSPLHF. CDR3 nucleotides: TGTGCCAGCACCCATCAGGGGCCCGATTCACCCCTCCACTTT. The J gene is TRBJ1-6, the V gene TRBV6-5, with TRBD1 as a possible D gene (6 bases). Per germline, CDR1 MNHEY and CDR2 SVGAGI. The CDR3 covers 14 residues. V lost 7 bases and J 8 bases, leaving 15 bases between the germline ends.

This chain links TRBV27 with TRBJ1-2; 7 nucleotides line up with TRBD1. The CDR3 consists of 13 residues. The V gene end was trimmed by 5 bases and the J gene end by 5 bases; junction bases not matched to a gene: 5. Germline-derived CDR1 and CDR2 are MNHEY and SMNVEV (reference sequence). The CDR3 DNA is TGTGCCAGCAGTCGACAGGGATTGTATGGCTACACCTTC. Translated, it gives CASSRQGLYGYTF.

The V and J genes are TRBV19 and TRBJ1-5; D perhaps matches TRBD1 (6 bases). The germline V gene encodes CDR1 LNHDA and CDR2 SQIVND (reference sequence). The V end lost 8 bases, the J end lost 0 bases, and 11 bases lay between the germline ends. This CDR3 has 14 amino acids. CDR3 loop: CASSGARSNQPQHF. In DNA, the CDR3 is TGTGCCAGTTCAGGGGCGCGTAGCAATCAGCCCCAGCATTTT.

The V and J genes are TRBV4-1 and TRBJ1-1; unclear D gene. V was pared by 1 base and J by 7 bases, with 10 bases between. The V gene's germline CDR1 is MGHRA and CDR2 YSYEKL. The CDR3 totals 13 residues. CDR3 in DNA: TGCGCCAGCAGCCAAGCCGGGTTCGGTGAAGCTTTCTTT. Its translation is CASSQAGFGEAFF.

V and J are TRBV6-1 and TRBJ2-1; the D is unclear. Germline-derived CDR1 and CDR2 are MNHNS and SASEGT. This CDR3 contains 13 residues. With 2 bases removed from V and 6 bases from J, the gap between germline ends came to 8 bases. The CDR3 loop reads CASSEIGINEQFF. The CDR3 coding sequence is TGTGCCAGCAGTGAAATCGGTATCAATGAGCAGTTCTTC.

The chain is built from TRBV27 and TRBJ2-7; D is perhaps TRBD1 (5 bases). The CDR3 is 13 residues long. The ends were cut back, 2 bases at V and 3 bases at J, with 8 bases in the middle. Per germline, CDR1 MNHEY and CDR2 SMNVEV (reference sequence). The CDR3 DNA reads as TGTGCCAGCAGTTTAACACAGGACTACGAGCAGTACTTC. Translating gives CASSLTQDYEQYF.

As to this clone: Other DNA variants within this sample encode the same CDR3. The V call is TRBV28, the J call TRBJ2-3; TRBD1 aligns across 9 bases. This CDR3 is 13 amino acids long. V shed 6 bases, J shed 3 bases, and the junction held 1 base outside the gene matches. CDR1 is MDHEN and CDR2 is SYDVKM in the germline V gene. In DNA form, the CDR3 reads TGTGCCAGCAGGACAGGGGGAACAGATACGCAGTATTTT. Its protein product is CASRTGGTDTQYF.

V is TRBV4-2 and J is TRBJ2-1, with 8 positions matching TRBD2. The germline V gene has CDR1 LGHNA and CDR2 YNFKEQ. The CDR3 is 16 residues long. V shed 3 bases and J 3 bases; nucleotides not matched to a gene: 7. The CDR3, as DNA: TGTGCCAGCAGCCAGCAAGGCGGGGGGAACTACAATGAGCAGTTCTTC. It codes for CASSQQGGGNYNEQFF.

The V call is TRBV30, the J call TRBJ1-2; possible D gene TRBD1, 6 bases. The germline V gene encodes CDR1 GTSNPN and CDR2 SVGIG (reference sequence). CDR3 length: 15 amino acids. Trimming took 1 base from V and 4 from J, leaving 16 bases between them. The CDR3 coding sequence is TGTGCCTGGAGTGCAACCCAAACAGGGTTCTATGGCTACACCTTC. Its protein is CAWSATQTGFYGYTF. The whole variable domain, remainder taken from reference TRBV30 and TRBJ1-2, is SQTIHQWPATLVQPVGSPLSLECTVEGTSNPNLYWYRQAAGRGLQLLFYSVGIGQISSEVPQNLSASRPQDRQFILSSKKLLLSDSGFYLCAWSATQTGFYGYTFGSGTRLTVV.

The rearrangement links TRBV15 to TRBJ2-3; the D is unclear. Trimming left V 0 bases short and J 0 bases short, with 4 bases between. This CDR3 is built from 14 residues. Germline V gene lookup returns CDR1 LNHNV and CDR2 YYDKDF (reference sequence). The CDR3 DNA reads TGTGCCACCAGCAGAGACCCTAGCACAGATACGCAGTATTTT. Amino acid sequence: CATSRDPSTDTQYF. Full variable domain (missing parts from reference TRBV15 and TRBJ2-3): DAMVIQNPRYQVTQFGKPVTLSCSQTLNHNVMYWYQQKSSQAPKLLFHYYDKDFNNEADTPDNFQSRRPNTSFCFLDIRSPGLGDTAMYLCATSRDPSTDTQYFGPGTRLTVL.